This T cell receptor (beta chain) was identified during a study of blood T cells in healthy people across ages. General study results and limits: In long-lived donors, naive CD4+ cell counts and diversity exceeded those of aged donors.

The CDR3 is 13 amino acids. Looked up from germline, CDR1 is SQVTM and CDR2 is ANQGSEA. The V and J ends lost 7 bases and 4 bases respectively, with 16 bases between them. In this sample, this clonotype turned up a few times. The antigen remains undetermined. Sample-barcoded 5' priming and a J-beta primer mix drove a second PCR of roughly 6 to 12 cycles. One entry per CDR3 protein, called by TCRdb with MiXCR from the 5' RACE reads. The sample holds 1,500,000 or so distinct CDR3 sequences; about 42% are singletons and the top ten take approximately 4%. Sequenced input: blood. The V call is TRBV29-1, the J call TRBJ1-2; the D gene is possibly TRBD1 (5 bases). The clonotype originates from a woman in her late teens or twenties in good health. The chain's CDR3 is CSAEGRASYGYTF. CDR3 nucleotide sequence: TGCAGCGCCGAGGGCAGGGCCTCCTATGGCTACACCTTC.